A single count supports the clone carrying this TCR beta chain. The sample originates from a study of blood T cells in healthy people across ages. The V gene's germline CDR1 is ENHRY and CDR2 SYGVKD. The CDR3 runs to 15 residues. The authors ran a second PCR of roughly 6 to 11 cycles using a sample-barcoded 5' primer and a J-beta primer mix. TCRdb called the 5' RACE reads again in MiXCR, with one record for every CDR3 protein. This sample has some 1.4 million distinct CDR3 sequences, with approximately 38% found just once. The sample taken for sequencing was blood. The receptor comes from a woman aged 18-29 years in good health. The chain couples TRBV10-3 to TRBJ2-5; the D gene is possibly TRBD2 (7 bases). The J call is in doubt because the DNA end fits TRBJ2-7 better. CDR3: CAISAGLGGNTEQYF. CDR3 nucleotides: TGTGCCATCAGTGCCGGACTAGGGGGAAACACCGAGCAGTACTTC.